The 18 T cell receptor beta chains in this list originate from one sample, sequenced in a study of CD8 T cells in ankylosing spondylitis. TCRdb ran MiXCR on the 5' RACE reads and lists one entry per CDR3 protein. The sample has about 35,000 distinct CDR3 sequences, less than 4% seen once. The sample was blood, either unsorted or a sorted T cell fraction (not recorded which). Every receptor here comes from a male donor with ankylosing spondylitis or in good health (not recorded which).

In this sample, this clonotype turned up many times. This chain connects TRBV5-1 to TRBJ1-2, with unresolved D. The germline V and J ends were trimmed by 6 bases and 1 base, with 25 bases remaining between them. The CDR3 totals 18 residues. CDR1 is SGHRS, CDR2 YFSETQ, per germline. The CDR3 sequence is CASNLRTARTYGNYGYTF. The CDR3 coding sequence is TGCGCCAGCAATCTTAGGACGGCTAGAACATACGGTAACTATGGCTACACCTTC.

In its sample, this clonotype was seen many times. For the CDR3, the DNA is TGTGCCAGCAGCGTAGGGGGATCCGGGACCTATGGGCAGTTCTTC. It translates to CASSVGGSGTYGQFF. The chain recombines TRBV9 with TRBJ2-1; D may correspond to TRBD1 or TRBD2 (5 bases each). The V gene lost 0 bases and the J gene lost 12 bases, with 19 bases spanning the gap. The CDR3 extends over 15 amino acids. Germline-derived CDR1 and CDR2 are SGDLS and YYNGEE.

This clonotype was counted only a few times. The chain combines TRBV9 with TRBJ2-1; D call uncertain. V lost 3 bases, J lost 8 bases, and 9 bases lay in between. CDR3 length equals 12 residues. From germline, CDR1 is SGDLS and CDR2 YYNGEE. CDR3 in DNA: TGTGCCAGCAGCGGCGGACGCTATGAGCAGTTCTTC. Its translation: CASSGGRYEQFF.

In its sample, this clonotype was seen many times. This chain connects TRBV9 to TRBJ1-1; 9 bases align to TRBD1. Germline V gene data show CDR1 as SGDLS and CDR2 as YYNGEE. The J segment lost 10 bases and the V segment lost 4 bases, leaving 8 bases of the junction unmatched. The CDR3 runs to 13 residues. This CDR3 reads CASSTTTGGGAFF. In DNA, the CDR3 is TGTGCCAGCAGCACCACGACAGGGGGGGGAGCTTTCTTT. Together with reference TRBV9 and TRBJ1-1, the CDR3 gives the full variable domain: DSGVTQTPKHLITATGQRVTLRCSPRSGDLSVYWYQQSLDQGLQFLIQYYNGEERAKGNILERFSAQQFPDLHSELNLSSLELGDSALYFCASSTTTGGGAFFGQGTRLTVV.

This clonotype was seen ten or more times. The chain couples TRBV9 to TRBJ1-1; no clear D. The CDR3 totals 13 residues. V was cut by 0 bases and J by 7 bases, with 10 bases left in between. Germline V gene data show CDR1 as SGDLS and CDR2 as YYNGEE. The CDR3, as DNA: TGTGCCAGCAGCGTAGCTGGATCAGATGAAGCTTTCTTT. This gives the protein CASSVAGSDEAFF.

This clonotype has only a few counts. The J gene is TRBJ1-5, the V gene TRBV5-5; D is ambiguous. Germline-derived CDR1 and CDR2 are SGHKS and YYEKEE (reference sequence). Deletions cut 3 bases from V and 3 bases from J, with 4 bases between. This CDR3 region has 12 residues. This chain's CDR3 is CASSYLNQPQHF. The CDR3 bases are TGTGCCAGCAGCTACCTCAATCAGCCCCAGCATTTT. The full variable domain, with the rest looked up from reference TRBV5-5 and TRBJ1-5, is DAGVTQSPTHLIKTRGQQVTLRCSPISGHKSVSWYQQVLGQGPQFIFQYYEKEERGRGNFPDRFSARQFPNYSSELNVNALLLGDSALYLCASSYLNQPQHFGDGTRLSIL.

This clonotype appeared many times. The chain carries TRBV9 and TRBJ2-1; possibly TRBD2 for D (5 bases). Germline-derived CDR1 and CDR2 are SGDLS and YYNGEE. The CDR3 has 17 residues. Deletions cut 3 bases from V and 6 bases from J, with 22 bases between. CDR3 DNA: TGTGCCAGCAGCGCCCTCAAAGGCGGGTTCTTACCCAATGAGCAGTTCTTC. This codes for CASSALKGGFLPNEQFF. Using reference TRBV9 and TRBJ2-1 for the parts outside the CDR3, the full variable domain is DSGVTQTPKHLITATGQRVTLRCSPRSGDLSVYWYQQSLDQGLQFLIQYYNGEERAKGNILERFSAQQFPDLHSELNLSSLELGDSALYFCASSALKGGFLPNEQFFGPGTRLTVL.

In its sample, this clonotype was seen many times. The V gene is TRBV9, the J gene TRBJ2-1; TRBD2 aligns across 10 bases. V trimming: 0 bases; J trimming: 7 bases; junction bases outside the gene matches: 10. The germline CDR1 and CDR2 sequences are SGDLS and YYNGEE. The CDR3 runs to 17 residues. The chain's CDR3 is CASSVVPSGGSLNEQFF. Here the CDR3 DNA reads TGTGCCAGCAGCGTAGTTCCTAGCGGGGGATCTCTGAATGAGCAGTTCTTC.

This clonotype occurred many times. The J gene is TRBJ2-2, the V gene TRBV9, with 8 nucleotides matching TRBD1. The length of the CDR3 is 16 residues. V lost 2 bases to trimming and J lost 0 bases; unmatched junction nucleotides: 3. Germline CDR1 is SGDLS and CDR2 is YYNGEE. CDR3 sequence: CASSVGQGANTGELFF. The CDR3 nucleotides read TGTGCCAGCAGCGTCGGACAGGGCGCGAACACCGGGGAGCTGTTTTTT.

This clonotype came up many times. The chain joins TRBV9 to TRBJ2-2; no clear D gene. Trimming took off 0 bases at V and 6 bases at J, with 9 bases between the two ends. CDR1 is SGDLS, CDR2 YYNGEE, per germline. The CDR3 sequence is 14 residues long. CDR3 sequence (DNA): TGTGCCAGCAGCGTAGCTGAGAGGCCCGGGGAGCTGTTTTTT. Translated, it gives CASSVAERPGELFF.

At least ten counts were recorded for this clonotype. The chain links TRBV9 to TRBJ2-1; D is ambiguous. The V and J ends lost 0 bases and 0 bases respectively, with 16 bases between them. The CDR3 sequence is 18 residues long. The germline CDR1 and CDR2 sequences are SGDLS and YYNGEE. The CDR3 DNA reads as TGTGCCAGCAGCGTAGGGAACTTACAGCGACGCTCCTACAATGAGCAGTTCTTC. Encoded protein: CASSVGNLQRRSYNEQFF. Full variable domain (missing parts from reference TRBV9 and TRBJ2-1): DSGVTQTPKHLITATGQRVTLRCSPRSGDLSVYWYQQSLDQGLQFLIQYYNGEERAKGNILERFSAQQFPDLHSELNLSSLELGDSALYFCASSVGNLQRRSYNEQFFGPGTRLTVL.

This clonotype was observed many times. J is TRBJ1-6 and V is TRBV9; unclear D gene. Looked up from germline, CDR1 is SGDLS and CDR2 is YYNGEE. The CDR3 sequence is 12 residues long. V was cut by 3 bases and J by 7 bases, with 5 bases left in between. CDR3 sequence reads: CASSAVNSPLHF. CDR3 bases: TGTGCCAGCAGCGCAGTCAATTCACCCCTCCACTTT.

By sample share, this clonotype is medium-sized (0.01 to 0.1%). The V and J genes are TRBV27 and TRBJ2-7; D not certain. The V and J ends lost 3 bases and 1 base respectively, with 7 bases between them. Germline V gives CDR1 MNHEY, CDR2 SMNVEV (reference sequence). The CDR3 has 13 amino acids. The CDR3 bases are TGTGCCAGCAGTTTGGGGAATTCCTACGAGCAGTACGTC. This gives the protein CASSLGNSYEQYV.

This clonotype came up many times. This chain links TRBV9 with TRBJ2-3, with 9 bases aligning to TRBD2. J was trimmed by 4 bases and V by 4 bases; bases with no gene match: 7. CDR1 SGDLS and CDR2 YYNGEE come from the germline V gene. This CDR3 region has 15 residues. CDR3 protein: CASSPSGTSPDTQYF. The DNA for the CDR3 is TGTGCCAGCAGCCCGAGTGGGACTAGCCCAGATACGCAGTATTTT. The whole variable domain, remainder taken from reference TRBV9 and TRBJ2-3, is DSGVTQTPKHLITATGQRVTLRCSPRSGDLSVYWYQQSLDQGLQFLIQYYNGEERAKGNILERFSAQQFPDLHSELNLSSLELGDSALYFCASSPSGTSPDTQYFGPGTRLTVL.

This clonotype was counted many times. The V and J genes are TRBV9 and TRBJ2-1; D is possibly TRBD1 (5 bases). Germline loops: CDR1 SGDLS, CDR2 YYNGEE. The length of the CDR3 is 16 residues. The V and J ends lost 0 bases and 8 bases respectively, with 18 bases between them. For the CDR3, the DNA is TGTGCCAGCAGCGTAGCAGGACACCAGGCGACCTATGAGCAGTTCTTC. Amino acid sequence: CASSVAGHQATYEQFF.

This clonotype has at least ten counts. The V call is TRBV9, the J call TRBJ2-1; TRBD2 might be the D (6 bases). This CDR3 region has 18 residues. The ends were cut back, 6 bases at V and 2 bases at J, with 24 bases in the middle. The V gene's germline CDR1 is SGDLS and CDR2 YYNGEE. CDR3 sequence reads: CASTPGGERVKTYNEQFF. For the CDR3, the DNA is TGTGCCAGCACCCCCGGGGGTGAGCGGGTTAAAACCTACAATGAGCAGTTCTTC.

In its sample, this clonotype was seen many times. This chain joins TRBV9 and TRBJ2-1, with 11 bases fitting TRBD1. The CDR3 spans 17 residues. Per germline, CDR1 SGDLS and CDR2 YYNGEE. J gave up 2 bases and V 0 bases, and 4 bases lay outside the gene matches. CDR3 DNA sequence: TGTGCCAGCAGCGTAGACTGGACAGGGGGCCCCTACAATGAGCAGTTCTTC. Amino acid sequence: CASSVDWTGGPYNEQFF.

The J gene is TRBJ1-4, the V gene TRBV9, with TRBD1 matching 8 bases. The CDR3 is 16 amino acids. Germline V gene lookup returns CDR1 SGDLS and CDR2 YYNGEE. Germline trimming cut 5 bases from V and 0 bases from J; bases unmatched to any gene: 6. CDR3 DNA: TGTGCCAGCAGTGTACAGGGGGGCGCAACTAATGAAAAACTGTTTTTT. It is translated as CASSVQGGATNEKLFF.